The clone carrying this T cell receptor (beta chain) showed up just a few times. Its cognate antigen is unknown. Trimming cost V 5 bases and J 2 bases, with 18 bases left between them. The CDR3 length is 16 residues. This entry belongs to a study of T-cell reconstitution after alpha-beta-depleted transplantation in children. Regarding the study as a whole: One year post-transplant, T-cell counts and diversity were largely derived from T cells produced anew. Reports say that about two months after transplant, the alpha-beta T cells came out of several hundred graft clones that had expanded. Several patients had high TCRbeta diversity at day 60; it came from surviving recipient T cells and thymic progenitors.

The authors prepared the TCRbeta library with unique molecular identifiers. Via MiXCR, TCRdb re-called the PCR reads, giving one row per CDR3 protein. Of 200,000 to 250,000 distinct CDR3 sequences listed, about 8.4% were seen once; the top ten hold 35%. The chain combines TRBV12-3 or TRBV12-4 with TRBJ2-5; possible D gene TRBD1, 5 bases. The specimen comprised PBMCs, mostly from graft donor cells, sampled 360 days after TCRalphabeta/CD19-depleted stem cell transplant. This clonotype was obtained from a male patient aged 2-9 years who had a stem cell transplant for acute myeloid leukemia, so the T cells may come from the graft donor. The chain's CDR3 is CASSPGPRILQETQYF. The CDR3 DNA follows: TGTGCCAGCAGTCCAGGGCCTCGAATCTTACAAGAGACCCAGTACTTC.